This T cell receptor (beta chain) appears in the sequencing data of a study of response to subunit inactivated influenza vaccine. Study-level points and caveats: Few new T cells, the authors suggested, are recruited by each seasonal influenza vaccination.

This clonotype appeared many times. Its antigen is unknown. TCRdb reprocessed the RT-PCR reads with MiXCR, giving one entry per CDR3 protein. The data contain 500,000 or so distinct CDR3 sequences, about 15% of them singletons. This CDR3 spans 13 amino acids. Trimming cost V 5 bases and J 9 bases, with 14 bases left between them. The germline V gene encodes CDR1 SQVTM and CDR2 ANQGSEA. The TCR sequence derives from a man in his fifties or sixties who received an inactivated influenza vaccine. The V gene is TRBV29-1, the J gene TRBJ1-6; D not resolved. Sequenced here: CD4+ T cells sorted from PBMCs, sampled around 25 months after vaccination. The CDR3 protein is CSVLETLRSPLHF. The CDR3 coding sequence is TGCAGCGTTTTGGAGACACTTCGTTCACCCCTCCACTTT.